This T cell receptor beta chain derives from a study of human T cells and chemical hapten exposure. Study overall: On 2 cm by 2 cm of upper inner arm skin, sensitization was performed with 2% DPC.

Time point of the sample: pre-sensitization, week 0. Treatment specified: therapeutic diphenylcyclopropenone sensitization with weekly scalp DPC. The template was total RNA from unfractionated whole blood. From the RACE reads, TCRdb called clonotypes with MiXCR, one entry per CDR3 protein. In the table there are some 200,000 distinct CDR3 sequences, approximately 29% of which are singletons. CDR1 MDHEN and CDR2 SYDVKM come from the germline V gene. This CDR3 has 15 amino acids. Between the trimmed V and J ends, which lost 2 bases and 0 bases, there was a span of 11 bases. The source was whole blood, collected in connection with sensitization to the hapten diphenylcyclopropenone (DPC). The chain uses TRBV28 and TRBJ2-7, with no clear D. The receptor's source is a woman in her 30s with alopecia areata. Some clones in this sample may be carry-over from other donors' samples. Written as DNA, the CDR3 is TGTGCCAGCAGTTTAGTCGGCAGGTCCTCCTACGAGCAGTACTTC. Residues: CASSLVGRSSYEQYF.